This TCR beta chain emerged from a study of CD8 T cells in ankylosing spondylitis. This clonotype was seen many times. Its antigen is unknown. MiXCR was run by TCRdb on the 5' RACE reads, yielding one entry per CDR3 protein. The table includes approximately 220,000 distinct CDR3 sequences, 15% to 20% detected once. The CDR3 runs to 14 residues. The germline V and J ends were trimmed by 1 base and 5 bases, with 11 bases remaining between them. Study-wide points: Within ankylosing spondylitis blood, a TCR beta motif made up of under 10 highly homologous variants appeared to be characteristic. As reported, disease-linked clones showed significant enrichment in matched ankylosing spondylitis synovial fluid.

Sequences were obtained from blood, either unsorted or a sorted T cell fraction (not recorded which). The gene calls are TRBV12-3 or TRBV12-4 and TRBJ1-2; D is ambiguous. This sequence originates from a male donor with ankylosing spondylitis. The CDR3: CASSLDGLWYGYTF. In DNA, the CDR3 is TGTGCCAGCAGTTTAGACGGTCTATGGTATGGCTACACCTTC.